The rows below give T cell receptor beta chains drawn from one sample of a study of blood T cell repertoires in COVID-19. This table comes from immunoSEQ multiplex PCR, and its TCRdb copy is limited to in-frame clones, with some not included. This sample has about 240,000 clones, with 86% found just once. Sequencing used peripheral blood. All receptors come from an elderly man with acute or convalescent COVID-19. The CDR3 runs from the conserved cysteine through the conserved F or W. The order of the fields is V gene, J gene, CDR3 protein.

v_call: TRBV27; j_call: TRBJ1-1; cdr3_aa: CASSRRDRAFEAFF
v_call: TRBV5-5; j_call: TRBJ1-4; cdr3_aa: CASSIDSSNEKLFF
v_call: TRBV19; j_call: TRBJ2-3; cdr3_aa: CASSIMGLTSGRGTDTQYF
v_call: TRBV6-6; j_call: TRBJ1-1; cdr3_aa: CASGVATEAFF
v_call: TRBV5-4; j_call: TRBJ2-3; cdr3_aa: CASSLAAGLDTQYF
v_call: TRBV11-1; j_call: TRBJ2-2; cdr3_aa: CASTFRGVNTGELFF
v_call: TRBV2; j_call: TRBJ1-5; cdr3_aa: CASSEGGTENQPQHF
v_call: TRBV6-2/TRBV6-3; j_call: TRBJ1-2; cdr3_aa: CASSYSPSERYGYTF
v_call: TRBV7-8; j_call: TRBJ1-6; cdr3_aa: CASSSRRGLDNSPLHF
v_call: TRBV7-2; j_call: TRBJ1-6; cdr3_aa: CASSLRQGNSPLHF
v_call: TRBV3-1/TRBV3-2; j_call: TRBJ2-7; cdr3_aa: CASSHKPAGGRTYEQYF
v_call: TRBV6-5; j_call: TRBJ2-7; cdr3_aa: CASIASGRGTYEQYF
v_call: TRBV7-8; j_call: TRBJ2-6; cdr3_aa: CASSLNRGSGGANVLTF
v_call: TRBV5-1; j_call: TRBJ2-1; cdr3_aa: CASSLAGSGAYNEQFF
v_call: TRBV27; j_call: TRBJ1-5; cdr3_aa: CASSWRVNQPQHF
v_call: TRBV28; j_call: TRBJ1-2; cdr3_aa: CASSPPGQANYGYTF
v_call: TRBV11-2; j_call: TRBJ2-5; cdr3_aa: CASSLGLAGEIETQYF
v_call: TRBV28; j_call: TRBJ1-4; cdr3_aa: CASSPPGGLTNEKLFF
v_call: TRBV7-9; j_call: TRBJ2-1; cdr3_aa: CASSLGRLTSGSQDEQFF
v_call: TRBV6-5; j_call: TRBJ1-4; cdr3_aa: CASSPGGTRNEKLFF
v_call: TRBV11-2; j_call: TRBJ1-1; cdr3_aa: CASSSRGTEAFF
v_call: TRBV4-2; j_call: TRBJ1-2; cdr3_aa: CASSQDRDRASF
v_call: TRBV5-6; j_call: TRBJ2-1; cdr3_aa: CASSRGQGMYNEQFF
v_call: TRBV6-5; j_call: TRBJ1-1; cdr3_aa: CASRSLNTEAFF
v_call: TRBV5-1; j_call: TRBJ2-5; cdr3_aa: CASSFGQEATETQYF
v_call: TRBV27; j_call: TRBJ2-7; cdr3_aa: CASLGGDDPYEQYF
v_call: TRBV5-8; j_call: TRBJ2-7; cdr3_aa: CASSGRGKYF
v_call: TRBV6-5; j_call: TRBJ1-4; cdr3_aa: CASRPYDRGREKLFF
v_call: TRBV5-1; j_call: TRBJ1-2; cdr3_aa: CASSLEAGQVGYTF
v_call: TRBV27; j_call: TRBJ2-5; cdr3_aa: CASSLAGSGTQYF
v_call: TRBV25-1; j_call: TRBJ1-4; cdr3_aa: CASSRQDRGFNEKLFF
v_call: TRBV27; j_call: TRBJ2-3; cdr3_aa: CASSRQGTYTQYF
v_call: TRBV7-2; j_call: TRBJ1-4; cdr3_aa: CASSLSQGRWEKLFF
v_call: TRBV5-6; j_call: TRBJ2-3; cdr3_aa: CASSLWTSGSSADTQYF
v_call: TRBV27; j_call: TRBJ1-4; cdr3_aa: CASSPRGGTNEKLFF
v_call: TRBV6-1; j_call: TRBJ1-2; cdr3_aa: CASSEAAAANYGYTF
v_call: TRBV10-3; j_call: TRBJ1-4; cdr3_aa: CAIRSRQGPNEKLFF
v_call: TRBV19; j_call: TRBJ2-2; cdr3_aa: CASRTSGSPTGELFF
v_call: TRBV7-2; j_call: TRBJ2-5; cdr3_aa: CASSDPGNQETQYF
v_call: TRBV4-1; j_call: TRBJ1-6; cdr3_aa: CASSPSHGDSPLHF
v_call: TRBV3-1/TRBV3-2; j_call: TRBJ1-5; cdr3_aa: CASSQGGGQGLQPQHF